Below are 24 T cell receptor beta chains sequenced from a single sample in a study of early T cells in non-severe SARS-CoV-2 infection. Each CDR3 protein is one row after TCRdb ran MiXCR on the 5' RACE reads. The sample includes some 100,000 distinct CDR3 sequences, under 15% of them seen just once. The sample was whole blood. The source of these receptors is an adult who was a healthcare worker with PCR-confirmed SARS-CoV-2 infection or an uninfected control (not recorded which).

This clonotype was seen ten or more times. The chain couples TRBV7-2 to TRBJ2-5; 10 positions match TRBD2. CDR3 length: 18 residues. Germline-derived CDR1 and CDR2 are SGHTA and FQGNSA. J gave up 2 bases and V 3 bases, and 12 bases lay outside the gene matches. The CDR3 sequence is CASSLSLAGATGQETQYF. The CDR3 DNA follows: TGTGCCAGCAGCTTGAGCCTAGCGGGGGCCACAGGTCAAGAGACCCAGTACTTC.

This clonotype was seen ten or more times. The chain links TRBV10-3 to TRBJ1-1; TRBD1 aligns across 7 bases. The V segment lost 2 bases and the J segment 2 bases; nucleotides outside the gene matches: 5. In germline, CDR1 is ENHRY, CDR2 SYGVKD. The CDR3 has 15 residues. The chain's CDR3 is CAISEIDRANTEAFF. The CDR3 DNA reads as TGTGCCATCAGTGAGATCGACAGGGCTAACACTGAAGCTTTCTTT.

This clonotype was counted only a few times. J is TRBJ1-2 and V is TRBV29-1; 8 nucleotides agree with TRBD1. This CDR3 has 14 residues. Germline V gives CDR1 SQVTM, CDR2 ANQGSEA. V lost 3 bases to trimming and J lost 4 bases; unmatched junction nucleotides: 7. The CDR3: CSVDNRGRGYGYTF. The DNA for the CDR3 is TGCAGCGTTGACAACAGGGGGAGAGGCTATGGCTACACCTTC.

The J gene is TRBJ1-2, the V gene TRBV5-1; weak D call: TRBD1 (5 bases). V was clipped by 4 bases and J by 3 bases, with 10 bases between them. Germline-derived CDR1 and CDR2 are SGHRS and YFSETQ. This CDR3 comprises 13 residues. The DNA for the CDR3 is TGCGCCAGCAGCCTGACAGCGGACTATGGCTACACCTTC. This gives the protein CASSLTADYGYTF.

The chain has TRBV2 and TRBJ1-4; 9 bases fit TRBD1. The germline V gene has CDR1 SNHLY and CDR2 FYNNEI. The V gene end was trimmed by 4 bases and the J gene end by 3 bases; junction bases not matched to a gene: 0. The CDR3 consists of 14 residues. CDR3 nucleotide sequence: TGTGCCAGCAGTGGGACAGGGGCTAATGAAAAACTGTTTTTT. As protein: CASSGTGANEKLFF.

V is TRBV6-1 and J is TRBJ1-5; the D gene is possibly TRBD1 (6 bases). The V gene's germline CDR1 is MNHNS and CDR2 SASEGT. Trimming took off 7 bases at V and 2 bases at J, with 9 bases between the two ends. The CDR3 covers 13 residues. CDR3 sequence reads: CASIPGGNQPQHF. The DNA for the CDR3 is TGTGCCAGCATCCCAGGGGGCAATCAGCCCCAGCATTTT.

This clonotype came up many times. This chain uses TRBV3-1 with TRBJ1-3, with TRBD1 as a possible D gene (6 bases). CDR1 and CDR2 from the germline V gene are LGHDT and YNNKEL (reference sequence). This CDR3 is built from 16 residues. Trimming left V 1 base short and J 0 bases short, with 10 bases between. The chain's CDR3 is CASSQVGGPSGNTIYF. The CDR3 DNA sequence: TGTGCCAGCAGCCAAGTGGGGGGGCCCTCTGGAAACACCATATATTTT. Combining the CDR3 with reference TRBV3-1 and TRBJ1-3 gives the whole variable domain DTAVSQTPKYLVTQMGNDKSIKCEQNLGHDTMYWYKQDSKKFLKIMFSYNNKELIINETVPNRFSPKSPDKAHLNLHINSLELGDSAVYFCASSQVGGPSGNTIYFGEGSWLTVV.

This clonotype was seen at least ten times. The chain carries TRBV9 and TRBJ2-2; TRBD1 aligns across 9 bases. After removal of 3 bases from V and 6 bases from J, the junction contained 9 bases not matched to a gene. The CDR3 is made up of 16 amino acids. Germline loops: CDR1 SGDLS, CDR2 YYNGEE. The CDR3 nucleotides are TGTGCCAGCAGCGCCCGACAGGGGGACAATTCCGGGGAGCTGTTTTTT. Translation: CASSARQGDNSGELFF.

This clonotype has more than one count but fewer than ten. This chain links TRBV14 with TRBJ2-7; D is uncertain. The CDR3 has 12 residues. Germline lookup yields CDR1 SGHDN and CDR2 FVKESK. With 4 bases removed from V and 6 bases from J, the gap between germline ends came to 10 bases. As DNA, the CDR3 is TGTGCCAGCAGCCGAGCATGGGGCGAGCAGTACGTC. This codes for CASSRAWGEQYV.

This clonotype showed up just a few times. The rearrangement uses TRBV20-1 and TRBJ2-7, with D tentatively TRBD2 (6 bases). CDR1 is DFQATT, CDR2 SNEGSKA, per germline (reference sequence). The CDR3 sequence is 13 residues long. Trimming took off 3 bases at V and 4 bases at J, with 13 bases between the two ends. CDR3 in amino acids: CSASGGSVYEQYV. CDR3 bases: TGCAGTGCTAGCGGGGGATCCGTTTACGAGCAGTACGTC.

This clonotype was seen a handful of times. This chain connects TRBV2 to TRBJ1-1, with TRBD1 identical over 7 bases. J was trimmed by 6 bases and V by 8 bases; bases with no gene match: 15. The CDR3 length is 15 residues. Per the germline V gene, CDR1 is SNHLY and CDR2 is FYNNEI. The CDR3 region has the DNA TGTGCCAGCGGGGGGACAGTCCATTTGGTCTCTGAAGCTTTCTTT. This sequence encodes CASGGTVHLVSEAFF.

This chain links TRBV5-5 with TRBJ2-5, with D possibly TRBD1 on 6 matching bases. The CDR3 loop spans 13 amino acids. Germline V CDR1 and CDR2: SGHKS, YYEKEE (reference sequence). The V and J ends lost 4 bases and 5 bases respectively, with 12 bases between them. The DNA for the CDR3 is TGTGCCAGCAGCCTACAGGGCTTGGAGACCCAGTACTTC. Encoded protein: CASSLQGLETQYF.

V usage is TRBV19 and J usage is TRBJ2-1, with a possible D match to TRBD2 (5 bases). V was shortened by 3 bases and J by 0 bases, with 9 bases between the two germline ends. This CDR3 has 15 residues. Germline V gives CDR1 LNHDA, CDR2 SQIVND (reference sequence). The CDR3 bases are TGTGCCAGTAGTATTGGAGGTAACTCCTACAATGAGCAGTTCTTC. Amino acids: CASSIGGNSYNEQFF.

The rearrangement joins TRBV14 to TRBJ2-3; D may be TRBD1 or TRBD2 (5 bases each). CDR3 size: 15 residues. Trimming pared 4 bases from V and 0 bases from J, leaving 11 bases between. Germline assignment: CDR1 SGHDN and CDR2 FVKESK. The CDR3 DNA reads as TGTGCCAGCAGCCTTTACCGGGACAGCACAGATACGCAGTATTTT. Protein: CASSLYRDSTDTQYF.

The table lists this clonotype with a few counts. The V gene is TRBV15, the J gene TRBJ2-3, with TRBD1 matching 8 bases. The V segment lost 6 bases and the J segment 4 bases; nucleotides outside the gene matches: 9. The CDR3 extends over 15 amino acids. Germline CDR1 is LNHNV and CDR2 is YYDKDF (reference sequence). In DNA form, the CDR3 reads TGTGCCACCAGTACCAAGACAGGGGTGGCAGATACGCAGTATTTT. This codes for CATSTKTGVADTQYF.

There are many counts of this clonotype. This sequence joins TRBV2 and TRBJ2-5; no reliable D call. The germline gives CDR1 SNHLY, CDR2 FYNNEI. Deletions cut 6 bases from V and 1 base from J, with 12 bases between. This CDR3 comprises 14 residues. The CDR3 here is CASSYSPPQETQYF. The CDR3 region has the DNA TGTGCCAGCAGCTATTCCCCACCCCAAGAGACCCAGTACTTC. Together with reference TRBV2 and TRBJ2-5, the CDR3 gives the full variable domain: EPEVTQTPSHQVTQMGQEVILRCVPISNHLYFYWYRQILGQKVEFLVSFYNNEISEKSEIFDDQFSVERPDGSNFTLKIRSTKLEDSAMYFCASSYSPPQETQYFGPGTRLLVL.

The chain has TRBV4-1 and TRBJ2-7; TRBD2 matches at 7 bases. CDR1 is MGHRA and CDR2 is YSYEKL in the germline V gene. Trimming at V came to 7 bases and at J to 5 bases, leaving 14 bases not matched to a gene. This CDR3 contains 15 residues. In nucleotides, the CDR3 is TGCGCCAGCAAACAAACCGGGACTATATTTGACGAGCAGTACGTC. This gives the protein CASKQTGTIFDEQYV.

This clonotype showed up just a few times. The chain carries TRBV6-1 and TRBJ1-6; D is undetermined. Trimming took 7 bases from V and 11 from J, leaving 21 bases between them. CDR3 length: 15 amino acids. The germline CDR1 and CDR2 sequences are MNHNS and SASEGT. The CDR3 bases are TGTGCCAGCATGGTTGAGGGCTCGGGTCTTCCACCCCTCCACTTT. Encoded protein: CASMVEGSGLPPLHF.

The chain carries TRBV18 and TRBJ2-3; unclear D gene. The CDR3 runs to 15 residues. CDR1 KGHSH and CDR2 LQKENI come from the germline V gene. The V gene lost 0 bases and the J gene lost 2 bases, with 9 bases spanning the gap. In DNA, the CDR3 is TGTGCCAGCTCACCACCGGATGTCAACACAGATACGCAGTATTTT. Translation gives CASSPPDVNTDTQYF.

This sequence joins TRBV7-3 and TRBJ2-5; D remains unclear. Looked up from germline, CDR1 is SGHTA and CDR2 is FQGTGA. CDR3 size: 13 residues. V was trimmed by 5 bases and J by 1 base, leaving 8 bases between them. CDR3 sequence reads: CASSRDPQETQYF. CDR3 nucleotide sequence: TGTGCCAGCAGCCGAGACCCCCAAGAGACCCAGTACTTC.

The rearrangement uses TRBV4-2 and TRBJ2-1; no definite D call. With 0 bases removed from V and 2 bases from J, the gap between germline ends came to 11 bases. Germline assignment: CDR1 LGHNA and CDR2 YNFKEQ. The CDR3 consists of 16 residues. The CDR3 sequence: CASSQDTRLTYNEQFF. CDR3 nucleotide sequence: TGTGCCAGCAGCCAAGATACAAGGCTAACCTACAATGAGCAGTTCTTC.

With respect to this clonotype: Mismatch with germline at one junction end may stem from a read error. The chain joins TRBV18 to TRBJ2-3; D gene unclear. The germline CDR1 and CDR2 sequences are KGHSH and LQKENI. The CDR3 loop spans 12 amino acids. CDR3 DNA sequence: TGTGCCAGCTCACCACCGGAAAGAAGTTGGGAATTT. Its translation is CASSPPERSWEF.

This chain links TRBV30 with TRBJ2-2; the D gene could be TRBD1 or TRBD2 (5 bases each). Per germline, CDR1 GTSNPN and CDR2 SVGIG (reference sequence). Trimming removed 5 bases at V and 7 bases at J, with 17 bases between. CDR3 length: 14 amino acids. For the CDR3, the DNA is TGTGCCTGGCAGCCGGGGCTGCAGATCGGGGAGCTGTTTTTT. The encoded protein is CAWQPGLQIGELFF.

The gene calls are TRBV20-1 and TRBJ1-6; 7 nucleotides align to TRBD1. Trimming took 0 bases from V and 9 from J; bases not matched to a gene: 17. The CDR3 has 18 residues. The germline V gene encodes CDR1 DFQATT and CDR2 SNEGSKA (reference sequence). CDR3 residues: CSARESSNRQGIFSPLHF. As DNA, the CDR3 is TGCAGTGCTAGAGAATCCTCGAATCGACAGGGTATTTTTTCACCCCTCCACTTT.